Reported below is one TCR beta chain. One junction end disagrees with the germline gene, perhaps due to a read error. This record belongs to a study of long-term antiretroviral therapy in people with HIV. The assay used was immunoSEQ (version v3.0), run at survey level. Only in-frame clones appear in the TCRdb table, and some are missing; sequencing was by immunoSEQ multiplex PCR. This table has 25,000 or so clones, roughly 85% appearing once. The germline V gene has CDR1 SSHAT and CDR2 FNYEAQ (reference sequence). The CDR3 has 15 residues. Material: unsorted PBMCs, obtained 0.8 years before starting antiretroviral therapy. This TCR came from a young man with HIV. V is TRBV7-7 and J is TRBJ2-5, with 8 bases fitting TRBD1. This chain's CDR3 is CASSPGGGLVETQYF. The CDR3 coding sequence is TGTGCTAGCAGCCCAGGGGGCGGGTTGGTGGAGACCCAGTACTTC.